The 9 T cell receptor beta chains below were found in one sample sequenced in a study of early T cells in non-severe SARS-CoV-2 infection. TCRdb reprocessed the 5' RACE reads with MiXCR, giving one entry per CDR3 protein. The table lists roughly 100,000 distinct CDR3 sequences, 13% of them singletons. Specimen: whole blood. The receptors were gathered from an adult who was a healthcare worker with PCR-confirmed SARS-CoV-2 infection or an uninfected control (not recorded which).

In this sample, this clonotype turned up a few times. The rearrangement joins TRBV20-1 to TRBJ1-4; D ambiguous. The CDR3 is 16 residues long. Trimming left V 0 bases short and J 8 bases short, with 19 bases between. The germline V gene has CDR1 DFQATT and CDR2 SNEGSKA (reference sequence). The CDR3 protein is CSAREDLTDSGEKLFF. CDR3 coding DNA: TGCAGTGCTAGAGAAGACCTCACCGACTCGGGGGAAAAACTGTTTTTT.

This clonotype was found many times. The V and J genes are TRBV20-1 and TRBJ2-1; 7 bases agree with TRBD2. Looked up from germline, CDR1 is DFQATT and CDR2 is SNEGSKA (reference sequence). The CDR3 is 15 amino acids. With V trimmed by 1 base and J by 0 bases, 3 bases remained unmatched. CDR3 loop: CSARVVAGSYNEQFF. For the CDR3, the DNA is TGCAGTGCTAGAGTGGTAGCGGGCTCCTACAATGAGCAGTTCTTC.

This clonotype was seen only a few times. CDR3 amino acids: CASSYTGTANEKLFF. The CDR3 nucleotides are TGCGCCAGCAGTTATACCGGGACAGCTAATGAAAAACTGTTTTTT. The chain couples TRBV5-1 to TRBJ1-4; 7 bases align to TRBD1. In germline, CDR1 is SGHRS, CDR2 YFSETQ. The CDR3 consists of 15 residues. J was trimmed by 3 bases and V by 5 bases; bases with no gene match: 7.

The V and J genes are TRBV20-1 and TRBJ2-3, with unresolved D. This CDR3 is 15 amino acids long. Germline V lookup: CDR1 DFQATT, CDR2 SNEGSKA (reference sequence). V was clipped by 1 base and J by 6 bases, with 17 bases between them. The CDR3 DNA reads TGCAGTGCTAGAGTTTCTCCGGCCCCTGGGGATACGCAGTATTTT. It codes for CSARVSPAPGDTQYF.

There are many counts of this clonotype. This chain uses TRBV11-2 with TRBJ2-5; 12 bases align to TRBD2. Trimming took 4 bases from V and 5 from J; bases not matched to a gene: 8. There are 16 residues in the CDR3. Germline assignment: CDR1 SGHAT and CDR2 FQNNGV. CDR3 nucleotide sequence: TGTGCCAGCAGCTCGTCGACTAGCGGGAGAGGTGAGACCCAGTACTTC. Translation gives CASSSSTSGRGETQYF.

Note on this clonotype: It may be a read error: a sequence one base away is much more abundant. The chain combines TRBV6-2 or TRBV6-3 with TRBJ2-7; the D call may be TRBD1 or TRBD2 (5 bases each). Germline V gene sequence: CDR1 MNHEY, CDR2 SVGEGT. Trimming pared 10 bases from V and 0 bases from J, leaving 13 bases between. The CDR3 is 13 residues long. In nucleotides, the CDR3 is TGTGCCAACGGGGACCGCAGCTCCTACGAGCAGTACTTC. Protein sequence: CANGDRSSYEQYF.

The chain is built from TRBV5-5 and TRBJ2-1; a weak D match, TRBD2 (6 bases). Trimming stripped 0 bases from V and 5 bases from J, with 12 bases between. The CDR3 spans 15 residues. Germline CDR1 is SGHKS and CDR2 is YYEKEE (reference sequence). CDR3 sequence reads: CASSLVASADNEQFF. The DNA for the CDR3 is TGTGCCAGCAGCTTGGTGGCTAGCGCTGACAATGAGCAGTTCTTC. Based on the CDR3 plus reference TRBV5-5 and TRBJ2-1, the full variable domain is DAGVTQSPTHLIKTRGQQVTLRCSPISGHKSVSWYQQVLGQGPQFIFQYYEKEERGRGNFPDRFSARQFPNYSSELNVNALLLGDSALYLCASSLVASADNEQFFGPGTRLTVL.

This clonotype was counted once. The chain employs TRBV27 and TRBJ2-1; D is possibly TRBD1 or TRBD2 (5 bases each). This CDR3 contains 14 residues. V lost 0 bases and J lost 9, with 12 bases in between. CDR1 and CDR2 (germline): MNHEY, SMNVEV (reference sequence). The CDR3 spells CASSLSLRGPEQFF. Here the CDR3 DNA reads TGTGCCAGCAGTTTATCCCTTAGGGGACCTGAGCAGTTCTTC.

The chain recombines TRBV6-6 with TRBJ2-2, with a weak D call TRBD2 (6 bases). This CDR3 spans 15 amino acids. CDR1 is MNHNY and CDR2 is SVGAGI in the germline V gene (reference sequence). The V and J ends lost 6 bases and 0 bases respectively, with 11 bases between them. As DNA, the CDR3 is TGTGCCAGCAGCGGGACTCGAGCGAACACCGGGGAGCTGTTTTTT. It specifies CASSGTRANTGELFF.